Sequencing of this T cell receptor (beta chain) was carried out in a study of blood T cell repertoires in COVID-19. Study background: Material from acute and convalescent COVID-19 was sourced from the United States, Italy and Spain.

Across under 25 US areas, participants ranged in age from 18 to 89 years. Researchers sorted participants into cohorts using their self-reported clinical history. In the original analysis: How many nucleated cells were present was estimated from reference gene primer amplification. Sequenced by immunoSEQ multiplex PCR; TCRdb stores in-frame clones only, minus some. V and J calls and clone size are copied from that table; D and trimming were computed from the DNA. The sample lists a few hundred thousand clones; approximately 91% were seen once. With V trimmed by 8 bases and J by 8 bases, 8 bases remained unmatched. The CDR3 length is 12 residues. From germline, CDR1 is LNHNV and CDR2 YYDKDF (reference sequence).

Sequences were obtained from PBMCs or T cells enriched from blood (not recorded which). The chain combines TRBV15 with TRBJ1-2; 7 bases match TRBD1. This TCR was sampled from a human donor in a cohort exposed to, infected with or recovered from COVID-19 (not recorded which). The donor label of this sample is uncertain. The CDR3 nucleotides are TGTGCCACCGCCCAAGGGGGCGGAGGCTACACCTTC. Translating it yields CATAQGGGGYTF. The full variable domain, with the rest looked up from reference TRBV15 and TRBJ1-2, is DAMVIQNPRYQVTQFGKPVTLSCSQTLNHNVMYWYQQKSSQAPKLLFHYYDKDFNNEADTPDNFQSRRPNTSFCFLDIRSPGLGDTAMYLCATAQGGGGYTFGSGTRLTVV.